Here is one TCR beta chain with its context. Its antigen is unknown. The method was immunoSEQ multiplex PCR; TCRdb's version includes in-frame clones alone and lacks a portion of them. The data contain over a million clones, around 98% of them singletons. The data were obtained in a study of shared clonotypes between healthy human individuals. General study findings and limits: All-four-donor shared clonotypes had higher generation probabilities than non-shared clonotypes did. Shared across a handful of donors were roughly 5% of the naive CD4 clonotypes.

This CDR3 spans 20 amino acids. CDR1 and CDR2 (germline): LNHDA, SQIVND (reference sequence). The V gene end was trimmed by 1 base and the J gene end by 9 bases; junction bases not matched to a gene: 23. The clonotype comes from a young man in good health. J is TRBJ2-1 and V is TRBV19; 8 bases are a match to TRBD2. Sequences were obtained from naive CD4+ T cells sorted from blood. Subset meaning: CD45RA+ positively selected. The CDR3 DNA is TGTGCCAGTAGTATAGCCGCAGCCCTCGTCTCGGGAGGGCCCTGGGGTGAGCAGTTCTTC. As protein: CASSIAAALVSGGPWGEQFF.